The rows below give T cell receptor beta chains drawn from one sample of a study of T-cell memory formation after mild COVID-19. MiXCR was run by TCRdb on the 5' RACE reads, yielding one entry per CDR3 protein. Of 250,000 to 300,000 distinct CDR3 sequences in the sample, roughly 16% were seen once. The sequenced sample was PBMCs or a T cell subset sorted from them (not recorded which). These receptors were collected from a young man who had mild COVID-19 (a few samples of this study predate the infection). Cell type and time point are not known. Each CDR3 is given with its conserved first and last residue. The order of the fields is V gene, D gene, CDR3 length, J gene, clone size, CDR3 DNA, CDR3 protein. A D gene is named only where the DNA matches it firmly. Size values are once, few and many counts, or a class for expanded clones, and some rows have none.

v_gene: TRBV7-3
d_gene: TRBD1
len: 16
j_gene: TRBJ2-5
abundance: NA
CDR3nt: TGTGCCAGCAGCCCCCAGACAGGGATGGGCGGGGAGACCCAGTACTTC
CDR3aa: CASSPQTGMGGETQYF

v_gene: TRBV7-2
d_gene: NA
len: 13
j_gene: TRBJ1-1
abundance: few
CDR3nt: TGTGCCAGCAGCTTAGAGACAGTCACTGAAGCTTTCTTT
CDR3aa: CASSLETVTEAFF

v_gene: TRBV5-1
d_gene: NA
len: 12
j_gene: TRBJ1-1
abundance: few
CDR3nt: TGCGCCAGCAGCTTGCCGGGGAACCCAGCTTTCTTT
CDR3aa: CASSLPGNPAFF

v_gene: TRBV4-3
d_gene: NA
len: 13
j_gene: TRBJ1-4
abundance: NA
CDR3nt: TGCGCCAGCAGCCGGGGGCCGGGTGAAAAACTGTTTTTT
CDR3aa: CASSRGPGEKLFF

v_gene: TRBV27
d_gene: NA
len: 14
j_gene: TRBJ2-3
abundance: few
CDR3nt: TGTGCCAGCAGTTTCAGCATACTACGGGATACGCAGTATTTT
CDR3aa: CASSFSILRDTQYF

v_gene: TRBV6-2/TRBV6-3
d_gene: NA
len: 11
j_gene: TRBJ1-5
abundance: NA
CDR3nt: TGTGCCAGCAGCCCCAATCAGCCCCAGCATTTT
CDR3aa: CASSPNQPQHF

v_gene: TRBV9
d_gene: NA
len: 13
j_gene: TRBJ2-2
abundance: few
CDR3nt: TGTGCCAGCAGCGCGATCTACCCCGGGGAGCTGTTTTTT
CDR3aa: CASSAIYPGELFF

v_gene: TRBV3-1
d_gene: NA
len: 14
j_gene: TRBJ2-7
abundance: few
CDR3nt: TGTGCCAGCAGCCCCGGACGGACCTCCTACGAGCAGTACTTC
CDR3aa: CASSPGRTSYEQYF

v_gene: TRBV5-1
d_gene: NA
len: 14
j_gene: TRBJ1-1
abundance: many
CDR3nt: TGCGCCAGCAGCTTGCTCCCAATGAACACTGAAGCTTTCTTT
CDR3aa: CASSLLPMNTEAFF

v_gene: TRBV6-5
d_gene: NA
len: 15
j_gene: TRBJ1-5
abundance: NA
CDR3nt: TGTGCCAGCAATCCTACTAGTAATAGCAATCAGCCCCAGCATTTT
CDR3aa: CASNPTSNSNQPQHF

v_gene: TRBV5-1
d_gene: NA
len: 12
j_gene: TRBJ1-4
abundance: few
CDR3nt: TGCGCCAGCAGCGACGGTAATGAAAAACTGTTTTTT
CDR3aa: CASSDGNEKLFF

v_gene: TRBV5-1
d_gene: NA
len: 11
j_gene: TRBJ1-1
abundance: NA
CDR3nt: TGCGCCAGCAGCGACGGGGGTAGGGCTTTCTTT
CDR3aa: CASSDGGRAFF

v_gene: TRBV6-2/TRBV6-3
d_gene: NA
len: 9
j_gene: TRBJ2-5
abundance: NA
CDR3nt: TGTGCCAGCGGCTGGAGGAAGTACTTC
CDR3aa: CASGWRKYF

v_gene: TRBV11-1
d_gene: NA
len: 15
j_gene: TRBJ2-3
abundance: NA
CDR3nt: TGTGCCAGCAGCTCCATATTGACCGAGTCAGATACGCAGTATTTT
CDR3aa: CASSSILTESDTQYF

v_gene: TRBV7-2
d_gene: NA
len: 13
j_gene: TRBJ1-1
abundance: few
CDR3nt: TGTGCCAGCAGCTTAGCTCGGACGCTCGGAGCTTTCTTT
CDR3aa: CASSLARTLGAFF

v_gene: TRBV9
d_gene: NA
len: 13
j_gene: TRBJ2-1
abundance: NA
CDR3nt: TGTGCCAGCAGCGTACAGGACTACAATGAGCAGTTCTTC
CDR3aa: CASSVQDYNEQFF

v_gene: TRBV20-1
d_gene: NA
len: 14
j_gene: TRBJ2-2
abundance: NA
CDR3nt: TGCAGTGCTAGAGGGGGTCGGCTCACCGGGGAGCTGTTTTTT
CDR3aa: CSARGGRLTGELFF

v_gene: TRBV2
d_gene: NA
len: 15
j_gene: TRBJ1-2
abundance: NA
CDR3nt: TGTGCCAGCAGTGAACTGTCGGCGACACTTTATGGCTACACCTTC
CDR3aa: CASSELSATLYGYTF

v_gene: TRBV4-2
d_gene: NA
len: 13
j_gene: TRBJ2-5
abundance: NA
CDR3nt: TGTGCCAGCAGCCAAGTTGAGTACGAGACCCAGTACTTC
CDR3aa: CASSQVEYETQYF

v_gene: TRBV7-2
d_gene: NA
len: 12
j_gene: TRBJ1-3
abundance: few
CDR3nt: TGTGCCAGCAGCCAAGACGGAAACACCATATATTTT
CDR3aa: CASSQDGNTIYF

v_gene: TRBV9
d_gene: NA
len: 14
j_gene: TRBJ1-1
abundance: NA
CDR3nt: TGTGCCAGCAGCGTGGATATTATCGACACTGAAGCTTTCTTT
CDR3aa: CASSVDIIDTEAFF

v_gene: TRBV6-4
d_gene: NA
len: 14
j_gene: TRBJ1-2
abundance: NA
CDR3nt: TGTGCCAGCAGTGACTCCCCCACTTCGGGAGGCTACACCTTC
CDR3aa: CASSDSPTSGGYTF

v_gene: TRBV4-2
d_gene: NA
len: 17
j_gene: TRBJ2-5
abundance: few
CDR3nt: TGTGCCAGCAGCCAAGAGCGGACCGGTCTCCCTGGGAAGACCCAGTACTTC
CDR3aa: CASSQERTGLPGKTQYF

v_gene: TRBV4-3
d_gene: TRBD1
len: 15
j_gene: TRBJ2-7
abundance: once
CDR3nt: TGCGCCAGCAGCCTAGGGACAGACCCATCCTACGAGCAGTACTTC
CDR3aa: CASSLGTDPSYEQYF

v_gene: TRBV3-1
d_gene: NA
len: 11
j_gene: TRBJ2-4
abundance: NA
CDR3nt: TGTGCCAGCAGCCACTCTAACATTCAGTACTTC
CDR3aa: CASSHSNIQYF

v_gene: TRBV18
d_gene: NA
len: 13
j_gene: TRBJ1-1
abundance: few
CDR3nt: TGTGCCAGCTCACCAACCCGGACGACTGAAGCTTTCTTT
CDR3aa: CASSPTRTTEAFF

v_gene: TRBV7-3
d_gene: NA
len: 14
j_gene: TRBJ2-5
abundance: NA
CDR3nt: TGTGCCAGCAGCACGGGATTCCTGGGAGAGACCCAGTACTTC
CDR3aa: CASSTGFLGETQYF

v_gene: TRBV13
d_gene: NA
len: 15
j_gene: TRBJ1-5
abundance: NA
CDR3nt: TGTGCCAGCAGCTTAGGGGGACGGACCGGACGTCCCCAGCATTTT
CDR3aa: CASSLGGRTGRPQHF

v_gene: TRBV7-3
d_gene: NA
len: 15
j_gene: TRBJ1-1
abundance: once
CDR3nt: TGTGCCAGCAGCCCCCGGGACGGGCGACGGGGTGAAGCTTTCTTT
CDR3aa: CASSPRDGRRGEAFF

v_gene: TRBV5-1
d_gene: NA
len: 14
j_gene: TRBJ2-2
abundance: many
CDR3nt: TGCGCCAGCAGCTTGGGCAGGGCAACGGGGGAGCTGTTTTTT
CDR3aa: CASSLGRATGELFF

v_gene: TRBV7-9
d_gene: NA
len: 13
j_gene: TRBJ2-3
abundance: few
CDR3nt: TGTGCCAGCAGCGCTGGCGGTAAGGATACGCAGTATTTT
CDR3aa: CASSAGGKDTQYF

v_gene: TRBV25-1
d_gene: TRBD1
len: 17
j_gene: TRBJ1-2
abundance: NA
CDR3nt: TGTGCCAGCAGTGAATTTCGGGGACAGGGGTTTGACTATGGCTACACCTTC
CDR3aa: CASSEFRGQGFDYGYTF

v_gene: TRBV20-1
d_gene: TRBD1
len: 14
j_gene: TRBJ1-5
abundance: few
CDR3nt: TGCAGTGCTCGGACAGGTTATAGCAATCAGCCCCAGCATTTT
CDR3aa: CSARTGYSNQPQHF

v_gene: TRBV2
d_gene: NA
len: 15
j_gene: TRBJ1-2
abundance: few
CDR3nt: TGTGCCAGCAGTGAAGCGCTTCCGTCAGACTATGGCTACACCTTC
CDR3aa: CASSEALPSDYGYTF

v_gene: TRBV2
d_gene: NA
len: 16
j_gene: TRBJ2-5
abundance: few
CDR3nt: TGTGCCAGCCGCCGGGAAGGGGGGCCGTACCAAGAGACCCAGTACTTC
CDR3aa: CASRREGGPYQETQYF

v_gene: TRBV18
d_gene: NA
len: 13
j_gene: TRBJ1-6
abundance: NA
CDR3nt: TGTGCCAGCTCACCGGGCAGGCGGCGTGCCCTCCACTTT
CDR3aa: CASSPGRRRALHF

v_gene: TRBV18
d_gene: NA
len: 16
j_gene: TRBJ1-2
abundance: NA
CDR3nt: TGTGCCAGCTCACGGTTCGAGACAGCCGCTAACTATGGCTACACCTTC
CDR3aa: CASSRFETAANYGYTF

v_gene: TRBV20-1
d_gene: NA
len: 14
j_gene: TRBJ2-4
abundance: NA
CDR3nt: TGCAGTGCTAGAGGCCTGGGGGATGGGAACATTCAGTACTTC
CDR3aa: CSARGLGDGNIQYF

v_gene: TRBV6-2/TRBV6-3
d_gene: TRBD1
len: 15
j_gene: TRBJ2-1
abundance: few
CDR3nt: TGTGCCAGCAGGGCGACAGGGGAAGGGTACAATGAGCAGTTCTTC
CDR3aa: CASRATGEGYNEQFF

v_gene: TRBV6-2/TRBV6-3
d_gene: TRBD2
len: 14
j_gene: TRBJ2-1
abundance: NA
CDR3nt: TGTGCCAGCAGGAAGTCCGGACTAGCAATTGAGCAGTTCTTC
CDR3aa: CASRKSGLAIEQFF

v_gene: TRBV6-5
d_gene: TRBD1
len: 18
j_gene: TRBJ1-1
abundance: NA
CDR3nt: TGTGCCAGCAGTTACTCTCCACAGGGGGCTTGGGGGAACACTGAAGCTTTCTTT
CDR3aa: CASSYSPQGAWGNTEAFF

v_gene: TRBV24-1
d_gene: NA
len: 13
j_gene: TRBJ2-5
abundance: NA
CDR3nt: TGTGCCACCAGTGACGCCAGCGTAGAGACCCAGTACTTC
CDR3aa: CATSDASVETQYF

v_gene: TRBV24-1
d_gene: NA
len: 14
j_gene: TRBJ1-2
abundance: many
CDR3nt: TGTGCCACCAGTCGTTGGCGGTGTAACTATGGCTACACCTTC
CDR3aa: CATSRWRCNYGYTF

v_gene: TRBV6-1
d_gene: NA
len: 11
j_gene: TRBJ2-5
abundance: NA
CDR3nt: TGTGCCAGCAGTGTCCCGGAGACCCAGTACTTC
CDR3aa: CASSVPETQYF

v_gene: TRBV7-6
d_gene: NA
len: 15
j_gene: TRBJ2-2
abundance: many
CDR3nt: TGTGCCAGCAGCTTAGCTACAGGGCCCGCCGGGGAGCTGTTTTTT
CDR3aa: CASSLATGPAGELFF

v_gene: TRBV10-3
d_gene: NA
len: 14
j_gene: TRBJ1-2
abundance: NA
CDR3nt: TGTGCCATCAGTGTCGTTCCGATCATCTATGGCTACACCTTC
CDR3aa: CAISVVPIIYGYTF

v_gene: TRBV5-5
d_gene: NA
len: 14
j_gene: TRBJ2-5
abundance: NA
CDR3nt: TGTGCCAGCAGCTTGAGCAGTGTCCAAGAGACCCAGTACTTC
CDR3aa: CASSLSSVQETQYF

v_gene: TRBV7-2
d_gene: NA
len: 16
j_gene: TRBJ1-6
abundance: few
CDR3nt: TGTGCCAGCAGCTTAATCTGGGTCAGGGGAAAGGCACCCCTCCACTTT
CDR3aa: CASSLIWVRGKAPLHF

v_gene: TRBV4-2
d_gene: TRBD2
len: 16
j_gene: TRBJ2-5
abundance: once
CDR3nt: TGTGCCAGCAGCCAAGATCCCACTAGCGGGGGAGAGACCCAGTACTTC
CDR3aa: CASSQDPTSGGETQYF